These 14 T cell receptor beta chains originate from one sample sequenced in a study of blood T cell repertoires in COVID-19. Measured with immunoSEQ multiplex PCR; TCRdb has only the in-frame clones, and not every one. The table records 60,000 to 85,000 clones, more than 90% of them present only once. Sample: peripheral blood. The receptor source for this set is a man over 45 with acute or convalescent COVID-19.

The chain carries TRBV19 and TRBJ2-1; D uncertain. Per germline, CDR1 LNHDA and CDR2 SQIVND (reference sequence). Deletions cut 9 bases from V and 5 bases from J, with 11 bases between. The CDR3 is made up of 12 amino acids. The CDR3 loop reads CASSLVDNEQFF. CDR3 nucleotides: TGTGCCAGCTCCCTAGTGGACAATGAGCAGTTCTTC.

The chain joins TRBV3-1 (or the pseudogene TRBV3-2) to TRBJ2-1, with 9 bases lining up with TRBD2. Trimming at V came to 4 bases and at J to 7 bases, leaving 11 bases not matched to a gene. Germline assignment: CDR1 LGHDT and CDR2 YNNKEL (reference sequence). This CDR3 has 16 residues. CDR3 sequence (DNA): TGTGCCAGCAGCCCCCAGCGGGGGGTGCTTTTAAATGAGCAGTTCTTC. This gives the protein CASSPQRGVLLNEQFF.

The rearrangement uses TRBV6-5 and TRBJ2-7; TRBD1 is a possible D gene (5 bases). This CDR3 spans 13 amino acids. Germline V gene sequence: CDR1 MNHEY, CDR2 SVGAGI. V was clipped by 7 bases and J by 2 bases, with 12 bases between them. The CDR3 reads CASTSTVTYEQYV. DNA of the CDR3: TGTGCCAGCACCTCGACAGTCACCTACGAGCAGTACGTC.

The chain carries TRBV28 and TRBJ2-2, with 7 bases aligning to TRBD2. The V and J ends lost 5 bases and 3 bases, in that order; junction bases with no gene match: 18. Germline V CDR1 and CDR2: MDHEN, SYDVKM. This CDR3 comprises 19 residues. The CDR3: CASSGGRGRANIHTGELFF. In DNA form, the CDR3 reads TGTGCCAGCAGTGGGGGTCGTGGGAGGGCCAATATTCACACCGGGGAGCTGTTTTTT.

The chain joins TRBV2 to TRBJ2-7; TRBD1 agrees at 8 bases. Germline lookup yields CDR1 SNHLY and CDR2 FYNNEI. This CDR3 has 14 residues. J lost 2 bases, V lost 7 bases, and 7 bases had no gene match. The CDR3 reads CASMSRDRPYEQYF. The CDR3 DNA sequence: TGTGCCAGCATGTCGCGGGACAGGCCCTACGAGCAGTACTTC.

For the CDR3, the DNA is TGTGCCAGCAGCTTAGGTCAGGGGGCTGAATCACCCCTCCACTTT. Protein: CASSLGQGAESPLHF. This chain connects TRBV7-2 to TRBJ1-6; 8 positions match TRBD1. CDR1 is SGHTA, CDR2 FQGNSA, per germline. This CDR3 is built from 15 residues. The V segment lost 1 base and the J segment 10 bases; nucleotides outside the gene matches: 6.

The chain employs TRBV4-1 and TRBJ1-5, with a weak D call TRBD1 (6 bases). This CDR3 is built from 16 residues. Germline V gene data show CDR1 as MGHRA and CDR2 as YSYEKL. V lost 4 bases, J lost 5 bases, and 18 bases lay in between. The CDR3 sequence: CASSPEAGAVDQPQHF. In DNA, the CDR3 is TGCGCCAGCAGCCCGGAGGCAGGGGCAGTAGATCAGCCCCAGCATTTT.

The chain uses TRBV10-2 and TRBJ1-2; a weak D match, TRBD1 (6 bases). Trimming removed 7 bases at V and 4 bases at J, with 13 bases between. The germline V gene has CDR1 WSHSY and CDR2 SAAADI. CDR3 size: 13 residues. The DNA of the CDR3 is TGCGCCAGCACCCCACAGGGCCCCTATGGCTACACCTTC. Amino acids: CASTPQGPYGYTF.

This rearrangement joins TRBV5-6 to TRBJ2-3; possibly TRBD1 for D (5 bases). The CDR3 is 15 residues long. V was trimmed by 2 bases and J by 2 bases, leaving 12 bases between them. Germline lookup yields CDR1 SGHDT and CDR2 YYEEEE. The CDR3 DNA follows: TGTGCCAGCAGCTTAGAGACAGAATTCACAGATACGCAGTATTTT. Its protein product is CASSLETEFTDTQYF.

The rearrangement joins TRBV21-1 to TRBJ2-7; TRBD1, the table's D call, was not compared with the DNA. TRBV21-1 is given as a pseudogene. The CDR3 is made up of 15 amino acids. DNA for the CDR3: TGTGCCAGCAGGGTTCAGGGGTGCAGCTCCTACGAGCAGTACTTC. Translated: CASRVQGCSSYEQYF.

CDR3 residues: CASSSPDRTTEAFF. The CDR3 coding sequence is TGTGCCAGTAGTTCTCCGGACAGGACCACTGAAGCTTTCTTT. The chain couples TRBV19 to TRBJ1-1, with 7 nucleotides matching TRBD1. There are 14 residues in the CDR3. The V segment lost 5 bases and the J segment 4 bases; nucleotides outside the gene matches: 7. CDR1 and CDR2 from the germline V gene are LNHDA and SQIVND (reference sequence).

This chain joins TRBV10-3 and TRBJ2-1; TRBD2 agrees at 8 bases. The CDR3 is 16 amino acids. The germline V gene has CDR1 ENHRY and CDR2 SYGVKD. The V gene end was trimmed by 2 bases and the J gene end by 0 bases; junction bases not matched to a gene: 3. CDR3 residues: CAISEPGTSSYNEQFF. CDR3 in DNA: TGTGCCATCAGTGAGCCCGGGACTAGCTCCTACAATGAGCAGTTCTTC.

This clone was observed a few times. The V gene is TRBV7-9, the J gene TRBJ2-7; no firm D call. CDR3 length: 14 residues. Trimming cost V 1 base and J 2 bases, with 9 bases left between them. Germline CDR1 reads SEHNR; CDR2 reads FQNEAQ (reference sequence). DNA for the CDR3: TGTGCCAGCAGCTTAGAAATTGTAACCTACGAGCAGTACTTC. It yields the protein CASSLEIVTYEQYF.

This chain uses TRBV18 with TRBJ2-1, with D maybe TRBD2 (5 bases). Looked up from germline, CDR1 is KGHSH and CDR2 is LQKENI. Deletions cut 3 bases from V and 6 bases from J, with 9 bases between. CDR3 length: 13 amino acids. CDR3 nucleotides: TGTGCCAGCTCACCCTTGAGCGGCAATGAGCAGTTCTTC. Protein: CASSPLSGNEQFF. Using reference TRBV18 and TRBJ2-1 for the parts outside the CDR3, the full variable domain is NAGVMQNPRHLVRRRGQEARLRCSPMKGHSHVYWYRQLPEEGLKFMVYLQKENIIDESGMPKERFSAEFPKEGPSILRIQQVVRGDSAAYFCASSPLSGNEQFFGPGTRLTVL.